One and the same sample provided the 16 T cell receptor beta chains below, sequenced in a study of T cell responses to AZD1222 COVID-19 vaccine. The data were produced by immunoSEQ multiplex PCR, yet TCRdb's version contains in-frame clones alone and is incomplete. The sample has some 150,000 clones, 90% seen once. The sequencing here drew on peripheral blood, taken on day 0 of AZD1222 vaccination. The receptor source for this set is an adult in good health.

The rearrangement joins TRBV11-2 to TRBJ2-7; TRBD1 might be the D (6 bases). This CDR3 comprises 14 residues. Trimming stripped 4 bases from V and 6 bases from J, with 16 bases between. Germline lookup yields CDR1 SGHAT and CDR2 FQNNGV. The CDR3: CASSSFTTGIEQYF. The CDR3 coding sequence is TGTGCCAGCAGCTCCTTCACCACAGGGATCGAGCAGTACTTC.

V gene TRBV7-3 combines with J gene TRBJ1-1, with TRBD1 matching over 7 bases. The CDR3 loop spans 15 amino acids. The germline CDR1 and CDR2 sequences are SGHTA and FQGTGA. Unmatched junction bases numbered 11, after V lost 4 bases and J lost 6 bases. The CDR3 DNA reads as TGTGCCAGCAGCTCCCAGGGGGGAGGTCTCTCTGAAGCTTTCTTT. Protein: CASSSQGGGLSEAFF.

The table lists this clone with a few counts. The chain has TRBV5-4 and TRBJ2-1; possibly TRBD1 for D (6 bases). Trimming stripped 5 bases from V and 2 bases from J, with 14 bases between. Germline values: CDR1 SGHNT, CDR2 YYREEE (reference sequence). The CDR3 runs 15 residues. CDR3 loop: CASRQWTVTYNEQFF. CDR3 DNA: TGTGCCAGCAGACAATGGACAGTGACCTACAATGAGCAGTTCTTC.

This chain connects TRBV5-5 to TRBJ2-2; D is undetermined. With 4 bases removed from V and 4 bases from J, the gap between germline ends came to 11 bases. Germline values: CDR1 SGHKS, CDR2 YYEKEE (reference sequence). The length of the CDR3 is 14 residues. For the CDR3, the DNA is TGTGCCAGCAGCATGGTGGTGGTCACCGGGGAGCTGTTTTTT. As protein: CASSMVVVTGELFF.

This rearrangement joins TRBV6-5 to TRBJ2-7; D uncertain. The CDR3 has 14 amino acids. Trimming shortened V by 2 bases and J by 5 bases, and 13 bases separated the two germline ends. Germline-derived CDR1 and CDR2 are MNHEY and SVGAGI. The DNA of the CDR3 is TGTGCCAGCAGTTACGCGACATCGGGCGACGAGCAGTACTTC. Translating it yields CASSYATSGDEQYF.

The chain uses TRBV30 and TRBJ2-3; D call uncertain. The CDR3 has 11 amino acids. Deletions cut 8 bases from V and 1 base from J, with 7 bases between. Germline V gene lookup returns CDR1 GTSNPN and CDR2 SVGIG (reference sequence). The CDR3 region has the DNA TGTGCCGGAGACCGCACAGATACGCAGTATTTT. Protein: CAGDRTDTQYF.

The rearrangement uses TRBV21-1 and TRBJ2-7; the table's D call, TRBD2, was not checked against the DNA. TRBV21-1 is given as a pseudogene. The CDR3 is 14 residues long. The CDR3 DNA is TGTGCCAGCAGCGGGTTTGGGAGAGCCTACGAGCAGTACTTC. It codes for CASSGFGRAYEQYF.

This clone was seen a few times. The chain employs TRBV13 and TRBJ1-1, with no clear D. The CDR3 is 13 residues long. V shed 5 bases and J shed 4 bases, with 11 bases lying between them. Germline assignment: CDR1 PRHDT and CDR2 FYEKMQ (reference sequence). The CDR3 nucleotides are TGTGCCAGCAGCCGACGTGTTGCCACTGAAGCTTTCTTT. This translates into CASSRRVATEAFF.

The chain recombines TRBV3-1 (or the pseudogene TRBV3-2) with TRBJ2-7, with D unclear. The germline V and J ends were trimmed by 2 bases and 0 bases, with 8 bases remaining between them. CDR1 and CDR2 from the germline V gene are LGHDT and YNNKEL (reference sequence). This CDR3 spans 14 amino acids. In DNA form, the CDR3 reads TGTGCCAGCAGCCAAAGCTACCTCTCCTACGAGCAGTACTTC. This codes for CASSQSYLSYEQYF.

The J gene is TRBJ1-4, the V gene TRBV3-1 (or the pseudogene TRBV3-2), with no clear D. Per the germline V gene, CDR1 is LGHDT and CDR2 is YNNKEL (reference sequence). Between the trimmed V and J ends, which lost 4 bases and 5 bases, there was a span of 8 bases. CDR3 size: 13 residues. CDR3 nucleotides: TGTGCCAGCAGCCCGTGGTTGAATGAAAAACTGTTTTTT. It codes for CASSPWLNEKLFF.

This chain links TRBV6-5 with TRBJ1-1; the match to TRBD1 covers 8 bases. In germline, CDR1 is MNHEY, CDR2 SVGAGI. Trimming took 2 bases from V and 4 from J; bases not matched to a gene: 9. The length of the CDR3 is 16 residues. CDR3 in DNA: TGTGCCAGCAGTTACACCACCAGGGGGCAGAGCACTGAAGCTTTCTTT. The encoded protein is CASSYTTRGQSTEAFF.

The CDR3 spells CASSLSFGEKLFF. CDR3 sequence (DNA): TGTGCCAGCAGCTTATCCTTCGGTGAAAAACTGTTTTTT. The chain joins TRBV7-2 to TRBJ1-4; no definite D call. V lost 2 bases to trimming and J lost 7 bases, with 8 bases between them. The length of the CDR3 is 13 residues. Germline CDR1 is SGHTA and CDR2 is FQGNSA.

With regard to this clone: An end of the junction differs from the germline gene, which may be a read error. The chain is built from TRBV5-6 and TRBJ2-7, with D unclear. Germline V gene lookup returns CDR1 SGHDT and CDR2 YYEEEE. This CDR3 is built from 14 residues. Here the CDR3 DNA reads TGTGCCAGCAGCTTAGGACGAATCTCCCACGAGCAGTACTTC. Encoded protein: CASSLGRISHEQYF. The complete variable domain, with remaining parts taken from reference TRBV5-6 and TRBJ2-7, reads DAGVTQSPTHLIKTRGQQVTLRCSPKSGHDTVSWYQQALGQGPQFIFQYYEEEERQRGNFPDRFSGHQFPNYSSELNVNALLLGDSALYLCASSLGRISHEQYFGPGTRLTVT.

This clone was observed once. This chain joins TRBV9 and TRBJ1-2; maybe TRBD1 (6 bases). From germline, CDR1 is SGDLS and CDR2 YYNGEE. V lost 0 bases to trimming and J lost 6 bases, with 9 bases between them. The CDR3 totals 13 residues. Here the CDR3 DNA reads TGTGCCAGCAGCGTAGACCCAGGGGATGGCTACACCTTC. This encodes CASSVDPGDGYTF.

CDR3 DNA sequence: TGTGCCAGCTCAGCCACCTACGAGCAGTACTTC. Translating gives CASSATYEQYF. The V and J genes are TRBV18 and TRBJ2-7; D unresolved. Trimming removed 5 bases from V and 2 bases from J, with 4 bases in between. The CDR3 is 11 amino acids. Looked up from germline, CDR1 is KGHSH and CDR2 is LQKENI. The whole variable domain, filled in from reference TRBV18 and TRBJ2-7, reads NAGVMQNPRHLVRRRGQEARLRCSPMKGHSHVYWYRQLPEEGLKFMVYLQKENIIDESGMPKERFSAEFPKEGPSILRIQQVVRGDSAAYFCASSATYEQYFGPGTRLTVT.

The genes are TRBV19 and TRBJ1-1, with D unclear. Germline V gene data show CDR1 as LNHDA and CDR2 as SQIVND (reference sequence). The CDR3 has 16 residues. Trimming pared 5 bases from V and 1 base from J, leaving 17 bases between. The CDR3 nucleotides read TGTGCCAGTAGTGCGGCGTCGGGAGGAGGGAACACTGAAGCTTTCTTT. The encoded protein is CASSAASGGGNTEAFF.